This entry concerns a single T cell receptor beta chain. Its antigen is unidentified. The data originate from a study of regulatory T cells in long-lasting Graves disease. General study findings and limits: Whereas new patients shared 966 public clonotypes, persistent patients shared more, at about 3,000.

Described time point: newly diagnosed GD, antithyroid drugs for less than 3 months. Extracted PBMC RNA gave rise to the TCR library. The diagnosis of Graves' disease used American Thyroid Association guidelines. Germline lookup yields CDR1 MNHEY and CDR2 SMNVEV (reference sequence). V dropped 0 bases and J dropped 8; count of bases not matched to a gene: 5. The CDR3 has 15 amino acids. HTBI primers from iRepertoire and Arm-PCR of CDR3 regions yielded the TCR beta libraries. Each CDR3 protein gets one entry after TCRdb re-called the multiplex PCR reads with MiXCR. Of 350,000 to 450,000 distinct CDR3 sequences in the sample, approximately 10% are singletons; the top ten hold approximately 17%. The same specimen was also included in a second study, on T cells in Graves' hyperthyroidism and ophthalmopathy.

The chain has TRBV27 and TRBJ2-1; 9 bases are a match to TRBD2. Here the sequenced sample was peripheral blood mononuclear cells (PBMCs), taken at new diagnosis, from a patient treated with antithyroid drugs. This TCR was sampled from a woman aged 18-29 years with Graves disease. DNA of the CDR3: TGTGCCAGCAGTTTATCTAGCGGGGGTGGTTATGAGCAGTTCTTC. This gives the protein CASSLSSGGGYEQFF.